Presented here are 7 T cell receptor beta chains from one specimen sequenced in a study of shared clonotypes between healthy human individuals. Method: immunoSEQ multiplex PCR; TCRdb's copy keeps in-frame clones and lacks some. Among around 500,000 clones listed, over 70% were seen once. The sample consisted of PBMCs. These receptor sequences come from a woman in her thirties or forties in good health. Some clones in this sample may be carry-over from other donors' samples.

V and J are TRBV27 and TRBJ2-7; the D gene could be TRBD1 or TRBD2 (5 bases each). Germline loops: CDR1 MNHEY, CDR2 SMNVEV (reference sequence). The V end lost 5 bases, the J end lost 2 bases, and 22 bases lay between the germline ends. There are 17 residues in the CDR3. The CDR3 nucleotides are TGTGCCAGCAGTCCCCGGCGAGGGGACGGACGTGCCTACGAGCAGTACTTC. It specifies CASSPRRGDGRAYEQYF.

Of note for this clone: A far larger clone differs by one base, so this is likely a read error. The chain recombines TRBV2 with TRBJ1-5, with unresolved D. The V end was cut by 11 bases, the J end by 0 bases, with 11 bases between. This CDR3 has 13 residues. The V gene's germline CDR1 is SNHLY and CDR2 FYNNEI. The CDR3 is CAAVANSNQPQHF. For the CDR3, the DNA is TGTGCCGCCGTGGCAAATAGCAATCAGCCCCAGCATTTT.

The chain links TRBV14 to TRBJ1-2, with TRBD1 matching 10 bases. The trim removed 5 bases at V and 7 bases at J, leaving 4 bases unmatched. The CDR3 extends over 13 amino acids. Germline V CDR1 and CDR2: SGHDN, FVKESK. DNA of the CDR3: TGTGCCAGCAGCGGGACAGGGGTTATTGGCTACACCTTC. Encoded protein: CASSGTGVIGYTF.

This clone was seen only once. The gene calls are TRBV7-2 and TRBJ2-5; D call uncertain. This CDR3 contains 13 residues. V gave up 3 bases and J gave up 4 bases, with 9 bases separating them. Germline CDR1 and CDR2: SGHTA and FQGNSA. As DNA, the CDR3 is TGTGCCAGCAGCTTGAACTTTGGAGAGACCCAGTACTTC. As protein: CASSLNFGETQYF.

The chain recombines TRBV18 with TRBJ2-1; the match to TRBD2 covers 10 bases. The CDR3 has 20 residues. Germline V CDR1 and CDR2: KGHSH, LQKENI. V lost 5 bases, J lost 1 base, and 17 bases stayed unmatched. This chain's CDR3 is CASSANNFTSGTASYNEQFF. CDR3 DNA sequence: TGTGCCAGCTCAGCCAACAATTTTACTAGCGGGACAGCGTCCTACAATGAGCAGTTCTTC.

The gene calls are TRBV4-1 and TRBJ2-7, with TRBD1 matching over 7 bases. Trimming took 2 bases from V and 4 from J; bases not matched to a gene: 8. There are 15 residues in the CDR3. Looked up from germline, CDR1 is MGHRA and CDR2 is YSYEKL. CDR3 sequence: CASSQQGTVGYEQYF. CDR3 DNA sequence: TGCGCCAGCAGCCAACAGGGGACAGTGGGATACGAGCAGTACTTC.

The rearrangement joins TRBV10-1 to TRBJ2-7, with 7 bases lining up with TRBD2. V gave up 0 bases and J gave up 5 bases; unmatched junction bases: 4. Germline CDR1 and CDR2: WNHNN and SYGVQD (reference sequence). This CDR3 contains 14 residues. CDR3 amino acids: CASSESGGFHEQYF. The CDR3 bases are TGCGCCAGCAGTGAGTCCGGGGGGTTCCACGAGCAGTACTTC.